This T cell receptor (beta chain) is drawn from a study of blood T cell repertoires in COVID-19. As for the study in general: COVID-19 samples from acute and convalescent phases originated in the United States, Italy and Spain.

Here immunoSEQ multiplex PCR was the method, and the copy in TCRdb shows in-frame clones only, minus some. The sample lists around 300,000 clones, roughly 90% occurring once. V trimming: 4 bases; J trimming: 1 base; junction bases outside the gene matches: 7. Germline-derived CDR1 and CDR2 are SGHKS and YYEKEE (reference sequence). The CDR3 loop spans 15 amino acids. The chain uses TRBV5-5 and TRBJ1-1; 7 bases line up with TRBD1. The receptor's source is a woman aged 45-60 years with active or convalescent COVID-19. The material sequenced was peripheral blood. DNA for the CDR3: TGTGCCAGCAGCGCGGGACAGTACAGGAACACTGAAGCTTTCTTT. As protein: CASSAGQYRNTEAFF.